These 16 T cell receptor beta chains share one sample of origin, sequenced in a study of blood T cell repertoires in COVID-19. Assay used: immunoSEQ multiplex PCR; TCRdb lists only in-frame clones, some missing. This table has a few hundred thousand clones, roughly nine tenths appearing once. The specimen was peripheral blood. The receptors derive from a man between 65 and 79 years old with acute or convalescent COVID-19.

This sequence joins TRBV9 and TRBJ2-3; 9 nucleotides line up with TRBD1. The germline V gene encodes CDR1 SGDLS and CDR2 YYNGEE. After removal of 4 bases from V and 3 bases from J, the junction contained 6 bases not matched to a gene. This CDR3 has 15 amino acids. CDR3 nucleotides: TGTGCCAGCAGCCCACGGACAGGGGAGACAGATACGCAGTATTTT. It is translated as CASSPRTGETDTQYF.

This chain joins TRBV25-1 and TRBJ1-5; D call uncertain. Per germline, CDR1 MGHDK and CDR2 SYGVNS. With 2 bases removed from V and 6 bases from J, the gap between germline ends came to 5 bases. The CDR3 is 12 residues long. Here the CDR3 reads CASSEASQPQHF. The CDR3 coding sequence is TGTGCCAGCAGTGAAGCTAGTCAGCCCCAGCATTTT.

CDR3 nucleotide sequence: TGCGCCAGCAGCCAAGCAAGGGCCGGACTAGCGTACTACAATGAGCAGTTCTTC. Translation: CASSQARAGLAYYNEQFF. V and J are TRBV4-1 and TRBJ2-1; 9 bases agree with TRBD2. The V gene's germline CDR1 is MGHRA and CDR2 YSYEKL. Unmatched junction bases numbered 10, after V lost 1 base and J lost 3 bases. The CDR3 is 18 amino acids.

As for this clone: A junction boundary mismatches the germline segment, possibly from a read error. The rearrangement links TRBV7-7 to TRBJ2-3, with TRBD2 identical over 9 bases. This CDR3 comprises 15 residues. Germline V gives CDR1 SSHAT, CDR2 FNYEAQ (reference sequence). For the CDR3, the DNA is TGTGCTAGCAGCCTTAGCGGGAGCGTCTCAGATACGCAGTATTTT. It specifies CASSLSGSVSDTQYF.

The chain couples TRBV7-3 to TRBJ1-1; TRBD1 aligns across 9 bases. V dropped 4 bases and J dropped 0; count of bases not matched to a gene: 3. The germline gives CDR1 SGHTA, CDR2 FQGTGA. This CDR3 region has 15 residues. The CDR3 nucleotides are TGTGCCAGCAGCTCCGGACAGGGGCTGAACACTGAAGCTTTCTTT. This sequence encodes CASSSGQGLNTEAFF. Full variable domain (remainder filled in from reference TRBV7-3 and TRBJ1-1): GAGVSQTPSNKVTEKGKYVELRCDPISGHTALYWYRQSLGQGPEFLIYFQGTGAADDSGLPNDRFFAVRPEGSVSTLKIQRTERGDSAVYLCASSSGQGLNTEAFFGQGTRLTVV.

This chain connects TRBV21-1 to TRBJ2-5; the table gives TRBD1 as D, unverified against the DNA. TRBV21-1 is designated a pseudogene. The CDR3 sequence is 16 residues long. The DNA of the CDR3 is TGTGCCAGCAGCAAAGCCCCGGGCAGGGGAGAGGAGACCCAGTACTTC. This gives the protein CASSKAPGRGEETQYF.

The chain employs TRBV14 and TRBJ1-1; 7 positions agree with TRBD1. The V gene's germline CDR1 is SGHDN and CDR2 FVKESK. With 6 bases clipped from V and 8 bases from J, the junction kept 12 bases outside the gene matches. The CDR3 spans 14 residues. CDR3 in DNA: TGTGCCAGCAGACCGCAGACAGGGAATACCGAAGCTTTCTTT. Translating gives CASRPQTGNTEAFF.

This rearrangement joins TRBV24-1 to TRBJ1-2; no clear D. The CDR3 covers 13 residues. The germline V gene encodes CDR1 KGHDR and CDR2 SFDVKD. With 3 bases removed from V and 5 bases from J, the gap between germline ends came to 9 bases. The chain's CDR3 is CATSDSGRYGYTF. Written as DNA, the CDR3 is TGTGCCACCAGTGATAGTGGGAGATATGGCTACACCTTC.

The count of this clone is one. The DNA for the CDR3 is TGTGCCAGTAGTCCGCCCGGGGTGAGGGAGACCCAGTACTTC. This gives the protein CASSPPGVRETQYF. This chain connects TRBV19 to TRBJ2-5; tentative D call: TRBD2 (5 bases). The CDR3 covers 14 residues. CDR1 is LNHDA and CDR2 is SQIVND in the germline V gene (reference sequence). V shed 5 bases and J shed 5 bases, with 15 bases lying between them.

The chain combines TRBV18 with TRBJ1-5; TRBD1 might be the D (5 bases). There are 13 residues in the CDR3. Trimming took off 6 bases at V and 5 bases at J, with 11 bases between the two ends. Germline V gives CDR1 KGHSH, CDR2 LQKENI. DNA for the CDR3: TGTGCCAGCTCGGGGATCAGGGATCAGCCCCAGCATTTT. It specifies CASSGIRDQPQHF. Full variable domain (remainder filled in from reference TRBV18 and TRBJ1-5): NAGVMQNPRHLVRRRGQEARLRCSPMKGHSHVYWYRQLPEEGLKFMVYLQKENIIDESGMPKERFSAEFPKEGPSILRIQQVVRGDSAAYFCASSGIRDQPQHFGDGTRLSIL.

This chain links TRBV6-5 with TRBJ1-4; TRBD1 is a possible D gene (5 bases). Trimming removed 0 bases from V and 7 bases from J, with 9 bases in between. Looked up from germline, CDR1 is MNHEY and CDR2 is SVGAGI. The CDR3 spans 14 residues. CDR3: CASSYSYRGEKLFF. The CDR3 DNA reads TGTGCCAGCAGTTACTCGTATAGGGGTGAAAAACTGTTTTTT.

The rearrangement joins TRBV6-5 to TRBJ2-7; 10 bases agree with TRBD2. This CDR3 contains 15 residues. Germline CDR1 MNHEY, CDR2 SVGAGI. After removal of 4 bases from V and 3 bases from J, the junction contained 6 bases not matched to a gene. The CDR3 bases are TGTGCCAGCAGTTTTACTAGCGGGATGGGCTACGAGCAGTACTTC. This sequence encodes CASSFTSGMGYEQYF.

This clone appeared a single time. The J gene is TRBJ2-2, the V gene TRBV9; no reliable D call. The ends were cut back, 3 bases at V and 7 bases at J, with 7 bases in the middle. Per germline, CDR1 SGDLS and CDR2 YYNGEE. CDR3 length equals 12 residues. In DNA, the CDR3 is TGTGCCAGCAGCGCCCCCGTCGGGGAGCTGTTTTTT. It specifies CASSAPVGELFF.

This chain joins TRBV3-1 (or the pseudogene TRBV3-2) and TRBJ2-7; D perhaps matches TRBD2 (6 bases). V was shortened by 2 bases and J by 5 bases, with 16 bases between the two germline ends. The CDR3 is made up of 15 amino acids. Germline lookup yields CDR1 LGHDT and CDR2 YNNKEL (reference sequence). CDR3 protein: CASSQIAGRKNEQYF. As DNA, the CDR3 is TGTGCCAGCAGCCAAATTGCGGGAAGAAAGAACGAGCAGTACTTC.

The rearrangement joins TRBV18 to TRBJ1-1; a weak D match, TRBD1 (5 bases). The V gene lost 6 bases and the J gene lost 10 bases, with 15 bases spanning the gap. Germline values: CDR1 KGHSH, CDR2 LQKENI. The length of the CDR3 is 12 residues. The CDR3 coding sequence is TGTGCCAGCTCCTCGGACCTCGGGGGAGCTTTCTTT. Its translation is CASSSDLGGAFF.

V and J are TRBV29-1 and TRBJ2-5, with 8 bases fitting TRBD1. The CDR3 totals 12 residues. The germline gives CDR1 SQVTM, CDR2 ANQGSEA. V shed 3 bases and J 4 bases; nucleotides not matched to a gene: 1. The CDR3 sequence is CSVDTGGETQYF. CDR3 nucleotide sequence: TGCAGCGTTGACACAGGGGGAGAGACCCAGTACTTC.